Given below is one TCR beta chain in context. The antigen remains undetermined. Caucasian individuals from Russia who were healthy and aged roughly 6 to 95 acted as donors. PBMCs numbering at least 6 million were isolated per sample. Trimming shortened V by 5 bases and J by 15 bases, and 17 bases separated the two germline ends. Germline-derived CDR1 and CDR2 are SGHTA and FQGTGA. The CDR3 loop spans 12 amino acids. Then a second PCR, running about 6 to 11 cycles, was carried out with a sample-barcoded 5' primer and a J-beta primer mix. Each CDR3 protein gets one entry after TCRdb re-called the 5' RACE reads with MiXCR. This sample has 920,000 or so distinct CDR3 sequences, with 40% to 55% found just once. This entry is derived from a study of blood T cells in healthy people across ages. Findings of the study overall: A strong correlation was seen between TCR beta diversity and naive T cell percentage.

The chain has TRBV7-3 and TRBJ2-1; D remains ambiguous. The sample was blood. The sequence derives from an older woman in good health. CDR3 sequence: CASSPDLKQAFF. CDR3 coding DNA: TGTGCCAGCAGCCCCGACTTGAAGCAGGCGTTCTTC.